The 6 T cell receptor beta chains below come from one sample, sequenced in a study of T-cell memory formation after mild COVID-19. TCRdb independently ran MiXCR on the 5' RACE reads; one entry per CDR3 protein. The table shows hundreds of thousands of distinct CDR3 sequences, with roughly 17% occurring only once. Sequencing input: PBMCs or a T cell subset sorted from them (not recorded which). Source of these receptors: an adult woman who had mild COVID-19 (a few samples of this study predate the infection). Cell type and time point are not known.

This rearrangement joins TRBV24-1 to TRBJ2-2; the D is unclear. Germline V gene sequence: CDR1 KGHDR, CDR2 SFDVKD. Trimming took off 0 bases at V and 0 bases at J, with 7 bases between the two ends. The length of the CDR3 is 16 residues. The CDR3 DNA sequence: TGTGCCACCAGTGATTTGCCAGGAGCGAACACCGGGGAGCTGTTTTTT. Amino acid sequence: CATSDLPGANTGELFF.

This rearrangement joins TRBV20-1 to TRBJ1-1, with TRBD1 matching 8 bases. CDR3 length equals 17 residues. Looked up from germline, CDR1 is DFQATT and CDR2 is SNEGSKA (reference sequence). Trimming at V came to 2 bases and at J to 0 bases, leaving 11 bases not matched to a gene. The CDR3 reads CSARKLDREQMNTEAFF. DNA of the CDR3: TGCAGTGCTAGAAAACTGGACAGGGAGCAAATGAACACTGAAGCTTTCTTT.

The chain has TRBV7-9 and TRBJ2-2; D gene uncertain. This CDR3 contains 11 residues. V lost 6 bases to trimming and J lost 6 bases, with 5 bases between them. From germline, CDR1 is SEHNR and CDR2 FQNEAQ (reference sequence). In nucleotides, the CDR3 is TGTGCCAGCAGAATTCCCGGGGAGCTGTTTTTT. Encoded protein: CASRIPGELFF.

This clonotype was seen more than once but under ten times. This sequence joins TRBV29-1 and TRBJ1-3; D might be TRBD1 (6 bases). V lost 4 bases, J lost 3 bases, and 16 bases lay in between. Germline lookup yields CDR1 SQVTM and CDR2 ANQGSEA. The CDR3 loop spans 15 amino acids. CDR3 residues: CSVGGQGLNGNTIYF. The DNA for the CDR3 is TGCAGCGTTGGAGGCCAGGGGCTGAATGGAAACACCATATATTTT.

This clonotype was counted between two and nine times. The CDR3, as DNA: TGTGCCAGCAGTTTTCAGTTCACCACAGATACGCAGTATTTT. Translated: CASSFQFTTDTQYF. This chain uses TRBV12-3 or TRBV12-4 with TRBJ2-3; D remains ambiguous. CDR3 length: 14 residues. V lost 3 bases to trimming and J lost 2 bases, with 9 bases between them.

This clonotype was seen a few times. The rearrangement links TRBV15 to TRBJ2-5; no reliable D call. V was trimmed by 5 bases and J by 1 base, leaving 11 bases between them. Germline V CDR1 and CDR2: LNHNV, YYDKDF (reference sequence). This CDR3 has 14 residues. CDR3 protein: CATSPLDFQETQYF. The CDR3 DNA follows: TGTGCCACCAGCCCTCTGGATTTCCAAGAGACCCAGTACTTC.